The 7 T cell receptor beta chains in this list originate from one sample, sequenced in a study of T cells in Graves' hyperthyroidism and ophthalmopathy. The source material, RNA transcripts, was used to amplify TCR beta CDR3 regions. First-round RT-PCR targeting the TCR CDR3 was performed with the HTBI primer set. TCRdb fed the multiplex PCR reads into MiXCR, producing one record per CDR3 protein. Found here are 490,000 or so distinct CDR3 sequences, around 43% of them singletons; the top ten hold around 47%. The sequenced material came from peripheral blood or thyroid tissue (not recorded which). Receptors originate from an adult woman with Graves' disease, either hyperthyroidism or ophthalmopathy (not recorded which).

This clonotype appeared many times. The rearrangement links TRBV12-3 or TRBV12-4 to TRBJ1-3; D gene unclear. The ends were cut back, 6 bases at V and 0 bases at J, with 6 bases in the middle. This CDR3 is built from 13 residues. CDR3 nucleotides: TGTGCCAGCAGGGAAAACTCTGGAAACACCATATATTTT. Translated: CASRENSGNTIYF.

This chain links TRBV11-1 with TRBJ1-2; D possibly corresponds to TRBD1 (5 bases). Looked up from germline, CDR1 is SGHAT and CDR2 is FQDESV (reference sequence). The germline V and J ends were trimmed by 2 bases and 3 bases, with 13 bases remaining between them. CDR3 length: 15 amino acids. CDR3 region: CASSLMPSGDYGYTF. Here the CDR3 DNA reads TGTGCCAGCAGCTTAATGCCCTCGGGGGACTATGGCTACACCTTC.

The chain recombines TRBV7-8 with TRBJ2-5, with D hard to call. Germline values: CDR1 SGHVS, CDR2 FQNEAQ. The germline V and J ends were trimmed by 8 bases and 5 bases, with 12 bases remaining between them. The CDR3 totals 12 residues. CDR3 residues: CASGSRAETQYF. The CDR3 DNA follows: TGTGCCAGCGGGTCAAGGGCGGAGACCCAGTACTTC.

The rearrangement links TRBV2 to TRBJ1-1, with D maybe TRBD1 (6 bases). The V gene's germline CDR1 is SNHLY and CDR2 FYNNEI. The CDR3 is made up of 13 amino acids. Trimming took 6 bases from V and 5 from J, leaving 13 bases between them. Here the CDR3 reads CASRVTGRTEAFF. The CDR3 DNA is TGTGCCAGCAGAGTGACAGGAAGGACTGAAGCTTTCTTT.

The chain couples TRBV29-1 to TRBJ1-1; D is unresolved. This CDR3 has 14 residues. V gave up 3 bases and J gave up 0 bases, with 11 bases separating them. Germline V gene lookup returns CDR1 SQVTM and CDR2 ANQGSEA. DNA of the CDR3: TGCAGCGTTGATAGCGCAGAGATGAACACTGAAGCTTTCTTT. The encoded protein is CSVDSAEMNTEAFF.

This clonotype was observed many times. This chain uses TRBV5-1 with TRBJ2-6; 10 bases map to TRBD1. This CDR3 has 17 amino acids. The germline V gene encodes CDR1 SGHRS and CDR2 YFSETQ. J lost 3 bases, V lost 8 bases, and 11 bases had no gene match. CDR3 DNA sequence: TGCGCCAGGATGAGAATGACAGGGGGCGTTGGGGCCAACGTCCTGACTTTC. This codes for CARMRMTGGVGANVLTF.

This clonotype was counted between two and nine times. The V and J genes are TRBV10-3 and TRBJ1-5; D might be TRBD1 (6 bases). The germline V and J ends were trimmed by 6 bases and 5 bases, with 14 bases remaining between them. The CDR3 has 14 amino acids. Looked up from germline, CDR1 is ENHRY and CDR2 is SYGVKD. CDR3 bases: TGTGCCATCAGCCGTAGTGGGGGCGATCAGCCCCAGCATTTT. This codes for CAISRSGGDQPQHF.